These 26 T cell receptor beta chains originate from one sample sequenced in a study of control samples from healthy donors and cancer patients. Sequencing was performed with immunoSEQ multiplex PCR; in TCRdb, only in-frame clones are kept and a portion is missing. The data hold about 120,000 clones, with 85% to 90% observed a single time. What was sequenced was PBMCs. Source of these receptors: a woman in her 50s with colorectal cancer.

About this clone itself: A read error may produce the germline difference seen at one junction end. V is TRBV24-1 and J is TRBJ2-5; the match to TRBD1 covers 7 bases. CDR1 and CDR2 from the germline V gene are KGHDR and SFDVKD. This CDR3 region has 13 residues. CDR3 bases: TGTGCCTCCAGTACAGGGGCGATTGAGACCCAGTACTTC. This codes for CASSTGAIETQYF.

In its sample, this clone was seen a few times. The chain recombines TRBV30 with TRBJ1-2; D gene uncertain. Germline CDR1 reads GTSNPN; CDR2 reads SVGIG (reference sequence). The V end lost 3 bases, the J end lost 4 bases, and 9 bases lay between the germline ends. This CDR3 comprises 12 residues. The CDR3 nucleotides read TGTGCCTGGAGCCGGAGACGCTATGGCTACACCTTC. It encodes CAWSRRRYGYTF.

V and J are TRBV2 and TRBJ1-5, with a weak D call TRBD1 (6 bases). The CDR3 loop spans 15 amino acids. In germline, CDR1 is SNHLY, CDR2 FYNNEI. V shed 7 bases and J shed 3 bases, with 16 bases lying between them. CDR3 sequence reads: CASTLLGGPNQPQHF. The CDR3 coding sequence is TGTGCCAGCACCCTCCTAGGGGGGCCCAATCAGCCCCAGCATTTT.

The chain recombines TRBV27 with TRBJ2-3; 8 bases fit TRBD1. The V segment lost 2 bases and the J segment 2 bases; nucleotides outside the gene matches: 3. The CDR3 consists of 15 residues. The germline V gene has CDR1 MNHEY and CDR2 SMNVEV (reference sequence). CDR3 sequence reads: CASSLQGALTDTQYF. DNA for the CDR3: TGTGCCAGCAGTTTACAGGGGGCCCTCACAGATACGCAGTATTTT.

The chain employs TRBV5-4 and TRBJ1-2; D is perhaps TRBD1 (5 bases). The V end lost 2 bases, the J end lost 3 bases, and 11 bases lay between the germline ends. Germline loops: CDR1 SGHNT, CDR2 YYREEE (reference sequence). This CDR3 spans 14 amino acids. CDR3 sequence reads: CASSFGGRDYGYTF. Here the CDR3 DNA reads TGTGCCAGCAGCTTCGGAGGCAGGGACTATGGCTACACCTTC.

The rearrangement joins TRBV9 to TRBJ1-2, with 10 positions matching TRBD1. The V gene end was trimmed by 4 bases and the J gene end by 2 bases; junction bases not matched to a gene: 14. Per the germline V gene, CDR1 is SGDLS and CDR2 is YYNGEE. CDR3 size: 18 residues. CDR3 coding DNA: TGTGCCAGCAGCTCTTCGAGACAGGGGGCCGACCAGAACTATGGCTACACCTTC. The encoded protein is CASSSSRQGADQNYGYTF.

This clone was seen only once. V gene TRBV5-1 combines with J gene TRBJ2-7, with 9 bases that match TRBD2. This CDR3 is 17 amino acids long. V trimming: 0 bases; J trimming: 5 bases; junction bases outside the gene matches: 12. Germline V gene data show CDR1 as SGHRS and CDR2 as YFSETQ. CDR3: CASSLEGTRGGADEQYF. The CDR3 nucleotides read TGCGCCAGCAGCTTGGAGGGGACTCGCGGGGGGGCCGACGAGCAGTACTTC. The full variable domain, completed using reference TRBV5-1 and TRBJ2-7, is KAGVTQTPRYLIKTRGQQVTLSCSPISGHRSVSWYQQTPGQGLQFLFEYFSETQRNKGNFPGRFSGRQFSNSRSEMNVSTLELGDSALYLCASSLEGTRGGADEQYFGPGTRLTVT.

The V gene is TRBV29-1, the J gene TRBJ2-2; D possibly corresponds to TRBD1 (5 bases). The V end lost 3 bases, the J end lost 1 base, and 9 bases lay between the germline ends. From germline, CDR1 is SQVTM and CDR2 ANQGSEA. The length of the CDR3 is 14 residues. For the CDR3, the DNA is TGCAGCGTTGACACAGACAGGAACACCGGGGAGCTGTTTTTT. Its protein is CSVDTDRNTGELFF.

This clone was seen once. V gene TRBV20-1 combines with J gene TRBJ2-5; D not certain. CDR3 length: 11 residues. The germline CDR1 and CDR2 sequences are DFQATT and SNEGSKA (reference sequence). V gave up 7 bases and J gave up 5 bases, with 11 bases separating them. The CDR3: CSGWAVETQYF. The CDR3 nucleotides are TGCAGTGGGTGGGCAGTTGAGACCCAGTACTTC.

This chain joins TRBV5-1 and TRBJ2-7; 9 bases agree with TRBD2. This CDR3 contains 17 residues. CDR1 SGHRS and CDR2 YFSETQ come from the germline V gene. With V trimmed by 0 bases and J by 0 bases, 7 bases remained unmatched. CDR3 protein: CASSLAASGKHSYEQYF. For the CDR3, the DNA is TGCGCCAGCAGCTTGGCGGCTAGCGGGAAACACTCCTACGAGCAGTACTTC.

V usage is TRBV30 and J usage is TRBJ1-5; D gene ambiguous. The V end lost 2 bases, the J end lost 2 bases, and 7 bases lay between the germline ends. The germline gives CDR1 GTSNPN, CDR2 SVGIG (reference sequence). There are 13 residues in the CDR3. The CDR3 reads CAWSSHGNQPQHF. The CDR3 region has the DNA TGTGCCTGGAGTTCACACGGCAATCAGCCCCAGCATTTT.

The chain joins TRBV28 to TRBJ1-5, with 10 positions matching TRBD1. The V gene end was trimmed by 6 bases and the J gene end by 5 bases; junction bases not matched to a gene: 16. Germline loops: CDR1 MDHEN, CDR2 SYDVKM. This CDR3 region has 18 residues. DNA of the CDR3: TGTGCCAGCAGACCGCGGGGACAGGGGATCCCAGGGGATCAGCCCCAGCATTTT. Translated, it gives CASRPRGQGIPGDQPQHF.

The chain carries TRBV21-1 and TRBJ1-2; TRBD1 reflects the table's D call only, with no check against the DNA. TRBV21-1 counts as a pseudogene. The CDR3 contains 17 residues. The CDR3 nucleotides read TGTGCCAGCAGCAAAGTGGGACAAAGAAGGGGTGGCTATGGCTACACCTTC. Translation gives CASSKVGQRRGGYGYTF.

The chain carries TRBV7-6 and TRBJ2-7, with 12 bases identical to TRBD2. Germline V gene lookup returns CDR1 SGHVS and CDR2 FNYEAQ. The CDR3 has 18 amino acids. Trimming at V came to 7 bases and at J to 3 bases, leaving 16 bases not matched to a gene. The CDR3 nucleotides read TGTGCCAGCACCCGATTCCCCAGACTAGCGGGAGCGGTCTACGAGCAGTACTTC. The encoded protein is CASTRFPRLAGAVYEQYF. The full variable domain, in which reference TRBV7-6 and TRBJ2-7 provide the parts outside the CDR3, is GAGVSQSPRYKVTKRGQDVALRCDPISGHVSLYWYRQALGQGPEFLTYFNYEAQQDKSGLPNDRFSAERPEGSISTLTIQRTEQRDSAMYRCASTRFPRLAGAVYEQYFGPGTRLTVT.

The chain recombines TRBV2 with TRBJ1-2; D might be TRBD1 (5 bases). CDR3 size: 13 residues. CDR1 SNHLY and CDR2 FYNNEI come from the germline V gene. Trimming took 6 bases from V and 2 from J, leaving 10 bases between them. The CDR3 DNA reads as TGTGCCAGCAGCGCGGACAAAAACTATGGCTACACCTTC. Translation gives CASSADKNYGYTF.

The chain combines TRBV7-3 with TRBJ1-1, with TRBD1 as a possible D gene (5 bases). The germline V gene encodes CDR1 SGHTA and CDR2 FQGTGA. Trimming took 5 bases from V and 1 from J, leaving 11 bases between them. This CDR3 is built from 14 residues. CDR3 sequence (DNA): TGTGCCAGCAGCGTAGGACAAGCGAACACTGAAGCTTTCTTT. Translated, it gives CASSVGQANTEAFF.

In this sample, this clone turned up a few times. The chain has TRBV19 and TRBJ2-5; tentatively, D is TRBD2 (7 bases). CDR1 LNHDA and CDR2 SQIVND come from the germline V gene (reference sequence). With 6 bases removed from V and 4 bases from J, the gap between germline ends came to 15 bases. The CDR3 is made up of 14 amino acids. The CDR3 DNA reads TGTGCCAGTAGCCCGAGGGGGGGCCGAGAGACCCAGTACTTC. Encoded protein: CASSPRGGRETQYF.

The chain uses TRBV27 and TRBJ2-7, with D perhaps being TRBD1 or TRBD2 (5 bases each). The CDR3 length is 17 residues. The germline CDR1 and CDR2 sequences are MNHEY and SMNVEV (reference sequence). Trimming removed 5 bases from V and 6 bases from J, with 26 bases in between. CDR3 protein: CASSPTGRGRAAGEQYF. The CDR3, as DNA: TGTGCCAGCAGTCCTACGGGACGAGGAAGGGCCGCCGGCGAGCAGTACTTC.

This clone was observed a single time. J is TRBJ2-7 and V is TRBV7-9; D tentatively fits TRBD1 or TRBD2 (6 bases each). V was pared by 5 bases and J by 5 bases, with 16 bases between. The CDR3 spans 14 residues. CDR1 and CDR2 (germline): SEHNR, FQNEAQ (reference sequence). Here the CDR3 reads CASSRTVEGDEQYF. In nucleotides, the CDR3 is TGTGCCAGCAGCCGGACAGTGGAGGGGGACGAGCAGTACTTC.

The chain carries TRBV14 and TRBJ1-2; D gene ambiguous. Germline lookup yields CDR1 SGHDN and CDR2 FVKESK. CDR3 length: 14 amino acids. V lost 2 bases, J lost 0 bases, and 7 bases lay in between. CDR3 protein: CASSQQHANYGYTF. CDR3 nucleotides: TGTGCCAGCAGCCAACAGCACGCTAACTATGGCTACACCTTC.

CDR3 in amino acids: CASSQGIANTGELFF. The DNA for the CDR3 is TGTGCCAGCAGCCAAGGCATAGCGAACACCGGGGAGCTGTTTTTT. The rearrangement uses TRBV3-1 (or the pseudogene TRBV3-2) and TRBJ2-2; unclear D gene. CDR3 length: 15 residues. The ends were cut back, 1 base at V and 0 bases at J, with 6 bases in the middle. The germline CDR1 and CDR2 sequences are LGHDT and YNNKEL (reference sequence).

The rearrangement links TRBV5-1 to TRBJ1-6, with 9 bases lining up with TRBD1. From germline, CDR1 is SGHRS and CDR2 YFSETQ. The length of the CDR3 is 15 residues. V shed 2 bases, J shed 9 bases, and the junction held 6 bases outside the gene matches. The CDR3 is CASSLQGARGSPLHF. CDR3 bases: TGCGCCAGCAGCTTACAGGGGGCGAGAGGTTCACCCCTCCACTTT. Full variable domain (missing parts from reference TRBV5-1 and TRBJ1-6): KAGVTQTPRYLIKTRGQQVTLSCSPISGHRSVSWYQQTPGQGLQFLFEYFSETQRNKGNFPGRFSGRQFSNSRSEMNVSTLELGDSALYLCASSLQGARGSPLHFGNGTRLTVT.

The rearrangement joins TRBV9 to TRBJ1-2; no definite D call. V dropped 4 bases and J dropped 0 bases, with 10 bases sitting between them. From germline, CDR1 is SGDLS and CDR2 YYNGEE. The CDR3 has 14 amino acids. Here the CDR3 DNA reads TGTGCCAGCAGCCGGAGCTGGTCTAACTATGGCTACACCTTC. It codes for CASSRSWSNYGYTF.

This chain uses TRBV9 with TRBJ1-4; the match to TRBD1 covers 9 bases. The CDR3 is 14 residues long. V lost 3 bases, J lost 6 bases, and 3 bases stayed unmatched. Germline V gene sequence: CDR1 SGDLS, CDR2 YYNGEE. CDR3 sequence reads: CASSEDRGHEKLFF. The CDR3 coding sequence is TGTGCCAGCAGCGAGGACAGGGGTCATGAAAAACTGTTTTTT.

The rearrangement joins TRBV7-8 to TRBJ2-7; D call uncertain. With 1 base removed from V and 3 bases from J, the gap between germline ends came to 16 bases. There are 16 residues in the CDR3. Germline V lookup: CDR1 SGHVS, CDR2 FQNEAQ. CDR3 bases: TGTGCCAGCAGCTTAGAGGTGCTGGGCGGAAACTACGAGCAGTACTTC. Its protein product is CASSLEVLGGNYEQYF.

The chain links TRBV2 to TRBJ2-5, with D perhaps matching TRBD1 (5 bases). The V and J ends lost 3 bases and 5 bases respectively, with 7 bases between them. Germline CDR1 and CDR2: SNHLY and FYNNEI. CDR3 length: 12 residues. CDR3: CASSDRVETQYF. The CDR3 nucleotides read TGTGCCAGCAGTGACAGGGTCGAGACCCAGTACTTC. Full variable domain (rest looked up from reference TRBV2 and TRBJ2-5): EPEVTQTPSHQVTQMGQEVILRCVPISNHLYFYWYRQILGQKVEFLVSFYNNEISEKSEIFDDQFSVERPDGSNFTLKIRSTKLEDSAMYFCASSDRVETQYFGPGTRLLVL.